What follows are 20 T cell receptor beta chains derived from one specimen sequenced in a study of blood T cell repertoires in COVID-19. Generated by immunoSEQ multiplex PCR, the TCRdb table keeps only in-frame clones and is missing some. The sample consists of about 220,000 clones, roughly 80% of them appearing once. The sequencing sample was made of peripheral blood. The receptors were gathered from a human donor in a cohort sampled during active COVID-19.

The rearrangement uses TRBV28 and TRBJ1-2, with TRBD1 identical over 7 bases. V lost 7 bases to trimming and J lost 2 bases; unmatched junction nucleotides: 10. The CDR3 runs to 15 residues. In germline, CDR1 is MDHEN, CDR2 SYDVKM. Written as DNA, the CDR3 is TGTGCCAGCACATCAGCGCACAGGGGCAACTATGGCTACACCTTC. It translates to CASTSAHRGNYGYTF.

The V gene is TRBV5-4, the J gene TRBJ1-1; D is undetermined. The germline V gene encodes CDR1 SGHNT and CDR2 YYREEE (reference sequence). Trimming shortened V by 4 bases and J by 0 bases, and 7 bases separated the two germline ends. The CDR3 runs 13 residues. The CDR3 nucleotides are TGTGCCAGCAGCCCTGTCTTGAACACTGAAGCTTTCTTT. It encodes CASSPVLNTEAFF.

The CDR3 DNA is TGTGCCTGGAGTGTATGGGGGGGGGAGCAGTTCTTC. This translates into CAWSVWGGEQFF. The rearrangement joins TRBV30 to TRBJ2-1; 7 bases are a match to TRBD2. This CDR3 has 12 amino acids. Germline CDR1 and CDR2: GTSNPN and SVGIG (reference sequence). After removal of 0 bases from V and 10 bases from J, the junction contained 3 bases not matched to a gene. The full variable domain, its missing parts supplied by reference TRBV30 and TRBJ2-1, is SQTIHQWPATLVQPVGSPLSLECTVEGTSNPNLYWYRQAAGRGLQLLFYSVGIGQISSEVPQNLSASRPQDRQFILSSKKLLLSDSGFYLCAWSVWGGEQFFGPGTRLTVL.

The CDR3 DNA sequence: TGCGCCAGCAGCCCCCTAGCGGGAGTCACAGATACGCAGTATTTT. Protein: CASSPLAGVTDTQYF. This chain uses TRBV4-1 with TRBJ2-3; 10 nucleotides line up with TRBD2. The CDR3 extends over 15 amino acids. CDR1 MGHRA and CDR2 YSYEKL come from the germline V gene. The trim removed 4 bases at V and 2 bases at J, leaving 3 bases unmatched.

The table lists this clone with a count of one. The chain links TRBV7-9 to TRBJ2-2, with 12 bases matching TRBD2. The trim removed 4 bases at V and 6 bases at J, leaving 6 bases unmatched. The CDR3 is 16 amino acids. CDR1 SEHNR and CDR2 FQNEAQ come from the germline V gene (reference sequence). CDR3 sequence (DNA): TGTGCCAGCAGCTCCCCTAGCGGGAGGGCCGCCGGGGAGCTGTTTTTT. Its protein product is CASSSPSGRAAGELFF.

The CDR3 protein is CASSYRVAGALQETQYF. The CDR3 DNA reads as TGTGCCAGCAGTTACCGGGTAGCGGGAGCCCTCCAAGAGACCCAGTACTTC. The V call is TRBV6-2 or TRBV6-3, the J call TRBJ2-5; TRBD2 agrees at 9 bases. The CDR3 is made up of 17 amino acids. With V trimmed by 2 bases and J by 1 base, 8 bases remained unmatched. Germline V gives CDR1 MNHEY, CDR2 SVGEGT.

The V gene is TRBV27, the J gene TRBJ2-7, with D perhaps matching TRBD1 (5 bases). Germline V lookup: CDR1 MNHEY, CDR2 SMNVEV (reference sequence). This CDR3 has 14 residues. Trimming stripped 0 bases from V and 1 base from J, with 7 bases between. In DNA, the CDR3 is TGTGCCAGCAGTTTATCCAGGGTATCCTACGAGCAGTACTTC. This encodes CASSLSRVSYEQYF.

V and J are TRBV10-3 and TRBJ2-7; TRBD1 matches 9 bases. The CDR3 has 15 residues. The germline CDR1 and CDR2 sequences are ENHRY and SYGVKD. The trim removed 4 bases at V and 6 bases at J, leaving 10 bases unmatched. The CDR3 is CAISGTGDTLGEQYF. The CDR3 nucleotides are TGTGCCATCAGTGGGACAGGGGATACGTTAGGCGAGCAGTACTTC.

This chain links TRBV28 with TRBJ2-7; 9 positions agree with TRBD2. The CDR3 consists of 14 residues. Germline V gives CDR1 MDHEN, CDR2 SYDVKM. V was pared by 3 bases and J by 3 bases, with 3 bases of the junction left unmatched. CDR3 sequence: CASSFLAGLYEQYF. Written as DNA, the CDR3 is TGTGCCAGCAGTTTCCTAGCGGGACTCTACGAGCAGTACTTC.

This clone showed up just a few times. The V call is TRBV7-2, the J call TRBJ2-7, with D possibly TRBD1 on 5 matching bases. The length of the CDR3 is 12 residues. The germline gives CDR1 SGHTA, CDR2 FQGNSA. With 5 bases removed from V and 3 bases from J, the gap between germline ends came to 8 bases. The CDR3 DNA is TGTGCCAGCAGCCTCACAGGCTACGAGCAGTACTTC. It specifies CASSLTGYEQYF. The full variable domain, rest sourced from reference TRBV7-2 and TRBJ2-7, is GAGVSQSPSNKVTEKGKDVELRCDPISGHTALYWYRQSLGQGLEFLIYFQGNSAPDKSGLPSDRFSAERTGGSVSTLTIQRTQQEDSAVYLCASSLTGYEQYFGPGTRLTVT.

There are a few counts of this clone. V and J are TRBV14 and TRBJ2-1, with D possibly TRBD2 on 6 matching bases. CDR3 size: 13 residues. Germline CDR1 is SGHDN and CDR2 is FVKESK. V lost 5 bases and J lost 7, with 12 bases in between. CDR3 residues: CASSLADLNEQFF. The CDR3 nucleotides are TGTGCCAGCAGCTTAGCGGACCTTAATGAGCAGTTCTTC.

The V call is TRBV9, the J call TRBJ2-3; 10 bases line up with TRBD2. This CDR3 spans 17 amino acids. The trim removed 0 bases at V and 4 bases at J, leaving 8 bases unmatched. Germline assignment: CDR1 SGDLS and CDR2 YYNGEE. CDR3 in amino acids: CASSVAAPSGRADTQYF. The CDR3, as DNA: TGTGCCAGCAGCGTAGCTGCCCCTAGCGGGAGAGCAGATACGCAGTATTTT.

This chain links TRBV6-1 with TRBJ1-6, with a possible D match to TRBD1 (6 bases). This CDR3 region has 15 residues. The V end lost 2 bases, the J end lost 7 bases, and 12 bases lay between the germline ends. From germline, CDR1 is MNHNS and CDR2 SASEGT. CDR3 sequence reads: CASSESDRNNSPLHF. The CDR3 coding sequence is TGTGCCAGCAGTGAAAGTGACAGGAACAATTCACCCCTCCACTTT.

The genes are TRBV28 and TRBJ1-2; possibly TRBD1 for D (5 bases). This CDR3 comprises 13 residues. Germline lookup yields CDR1 MDHEN and CDR2 SYDVKM. The V end was cut by 0 bases, the J end by 5 bases, with 7 bases between. As DNA, the CDR3 is TGTGCCAGCAGTTTATGGCAGGGTTATGGCTACACCTTC. Translation gives CASSLWQGYGYTF.

This clone has at least ten counts. The V gene is TRBV4-3, the J gene TRBJ1-4; TRBD1 agrees at 7 bases. The germline V gene has CDR1 LGHNA and CDR2 YSLEER. V shed 0 bases and J 3 bases; nucleotides not matched to a gene: 4. There are 16 residues in the CDR3. The DNA of the CDR3 is TGCGCCAGCAGCCAAGACGACAGGGCCGCTAATGAAAAACTGTTTTTT. This translates into CASSQDDRAANEKLFF.

The chain joins TRBV3-1 (or the pseudogene TRBV3-2) to TRBJ1-2, with 7 bases fitting TRBD1. V lost 4 bases, J lost 4 bases, and 6 bases stayed unmatched. In germline, CDR1 is LGHDT, CDR2 YNNKEL (reference sequence). The CDR3 sequence is 14 residues long. For the CDR3, the DNA is TGTGCCAGCAGCCTGGGGCCAGGGGGCTATGGCTACACCTTC. As protein: CASSLGPGGYGYTF.

The chain has TRBV11-1 and TRBJ2-7, with a weak D call TRBD1 (6 bases). V lost 4 bases to trimming and J lost 0 bases, with 13 bases between them. The CDR3 totals 15 residues. Germline V gives CDR1 SGHAT, CDR2 FQDESV (reference sequence). The CDR3 here is CASSSDRVSSYEQYF. The DNA for the CDR3 is TGTGCCAGCAGCTCGGACAGAGTAAGCTCCTACGAGCAGTACTTC.

This clone has a single count. This chain joins TRBV18 and TRBJ1-1, with 7 bases identical to TRBD1. In germline, CDR1 is KGHSH, CDR2 LQKENI. Trimming took 1 base from V and 3 from J; bases not matched to a gene: 5. The CDR3 loop spans 15 amino acids. The CDR3 protein is CASSPLGGADTEAFF. The CDR3 bases are TGTGCCAGCTCACCACTAGGGGGCGCGGACACTGAAGCTTTCTTT.

In its sample, this clone was seen a few times. The chain couples TRBV2 to TRBJ2-7; 8 bases fit TRBD2. Per the germline V gene, CDR1 is SNHLY and CDR2 is FYNNEI. With 5 bases clipped from V and 6 bases from J, the junction kept 9 bases outside the gene matches. The CDR3 is 14 amino acids. CDR3 region: CASSKTSVPLEQYF. In DNA, the CDR3 is TGTGCCAGCAGTAAGACTAGCGTCCCCCTCGAGCAGTACTTC.

The chain employs TRBV29-1 and TRBJ1-1; D remains unclear. Germline-derived CDR1 and CDR2 are SQVTM and ANQGSEA. V lost 0 bases and J lost 7, with 6 bases in between. This CDR3 has 11 residues. Here the CDR3 reads CSVEEGSEAFF. The CDR3 DNA follows: TGCAGCGTTGAAGAGGGGAGTGAAGCTTTCTTT.